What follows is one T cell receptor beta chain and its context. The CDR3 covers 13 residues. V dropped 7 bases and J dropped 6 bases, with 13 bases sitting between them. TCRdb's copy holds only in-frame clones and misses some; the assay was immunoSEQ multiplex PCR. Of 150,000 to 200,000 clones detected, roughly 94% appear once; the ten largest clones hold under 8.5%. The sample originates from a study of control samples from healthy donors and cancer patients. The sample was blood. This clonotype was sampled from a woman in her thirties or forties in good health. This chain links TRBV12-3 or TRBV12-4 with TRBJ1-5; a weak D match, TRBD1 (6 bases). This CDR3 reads CASNQGRRQPQHF. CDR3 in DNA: TGTGCCAGCAATCAGGGGCGGCGTCAGCCCCAGCATTTT.